Shown below are 5 T cell receptor beta chains from a single sample sequenced in a study of blood T cell repertoires in COVID-19 (dated by TCRdb to 2018 to 2020). Library construction relied on the immunoSEQ multiplex PCR assay. TCRdb limited this immuneACCESS table to in-frame rearrangements with V and J called. A share of clones is missing; checked studies link under half to unresolved V genes, and the rest is unexplained. For this sample there are some 380,000 clones; more than 65% appear just once. The leading ten clones occupy about 1% of the sample. Material for sequencing was peripheral blood. The receptor source for this set is a human donor with acute or convalescent COVID-19. The donor label of this sample is uncertain.

The chain carries TRBV7-9 and TRBJ2-1; D ambiguous. Trimming left V 0 bases short and J 6 bases short, with 6 bases between. CDR1 SEHNR and CDR2 FQNEAQ come from the germline V gene (reference sequence). The CDR3 has 13 residues. In nucleotides, the CDR3 is TGTGCCAGCAGCTTAGCGCGACTCAATGAGCAGTTCTTC. Amino acid sequence: CASSLARLNEQFF.

The rearrangement uses TRBV19 and TRBJ1-5, with D tentatively TRBD1 (5 bases). V was trimmed by 4 bases and J by 6 bases, leaving 10 bases between them. CDR3 size: 13 residues. Germline-derived CDR1 and CDR2 are LNHDA and SQIVND (reference sequence). The CDR3 sequence: CASSKVQGQPQHF. Written as DNA, the CDR3 is TGTGCCAGTAGTAAGGTGCAGGGTCAGCCCCAGCATTTT.

The chain employs TRBV28 and TRBJ1-1, with TRBD1 matching 9 bases. CDR3 length: 17 residues. CDR1 and CDR2 (germline): MDHEN, SYDVKM. The V gene end was trimmed by 5 bases and the J gene end by 2 bases; junction bases not matched to a gene: 12. CDR3 bases: TGTGCCAGCAGTGGACTCGGACAGGGGTCCCAAAACACTGAAGCTTTCTTT. This gives the protein CASSGLGQGSQNTEAFF.

This sequence joins TRBV7-2 and TRBJ1-2, with D tentatively TRBD1 (5 bases). The germline V gene encodes CDR1 SGHTA and CDR2 FQGNSA. The CDR3 consists of 16 residues. V gave up 5 bases and J gave up 5 bases, with 21 bases separating them. Here the CDR3 DNA reads TGTGCCAGCAGCCCGGATCCCCTCAGGACACCGTATGGCTACACCTTC. Its translation is CASSPDPLRTPYGYTF.

The chain recombines TRBV5-6 with TRBJ1-5; 9 bases line up with TRBD1. Trimming removed 4 bases from V and 1 base from J; junction bases left unmatched: 3. This CDR3 is built from 15 residues. Per the germline V gene, CDR1 is SGHDT and CDR2 is YYEEEE. The CDR3 nucleotides read TGTGCCAGCAGCCCACAGGGGGCGAGCAATCAGCCCCAGCATTTT. Its protein is CASSPQGASNQPQHF.